The rows below give T cell receptor beta chains drawn from one sample of a study of T-cell memory formation after mild COVID-19. TCRdb itself ran the 5' RACE reads through MiXCR, one entry per CDR3 protein. The sample comprises hundreds of thousands of distinct CDR3 sequences, approximately 16% of which are singletons, and 20% to 25% rests with the top ten. Sequencing input: PBMCs or a T cell subset sorted from them (not recorded which). Receptors were obtained from a man between 18 and 35 years old who had mild COVID-19 (a few samples of this study predate the infection). Cell type and time point are not known. Both conserved end residues are part of each CDR3. A D gene is named only where the DNA matches it firmly. A row's size may be missing; if present it is once, few, many or a size class.

J,V,D,size,CDR3,DNA
TRBJ2-2,TRBV7-8,-,-,CASSLNPNTGELFF,TGTGCCAGCAGCCTAAACCCGAACACCGGGGAGCTGTTTTTT
TRBJ2-1,TRBV5-1,-,many,CASSFALDIRASNEQFF,TGCGCCAGCAGCTTCGCCTTGGACATTAGAGCTAGCAATGAGCAGTTCTTC
TRBJ2-3,TRBV28,-,few,CASSLQQVGTDTQYF,TGTGCCAGCAGTCTACAACAGGTCGGGACAGATACGCAGTATTTT
TRBJ2-2,TRBV7-6,-,few,CASSLVGWTANTGELFF,TGTGCCAGCAGCTTAGTTGGGTGGACGGCGAACACCGGGGAGCTGTTTTTT
TRBJ2-1,TRBV10-3,-,few,CAISETLPATQYNEQFF,TGTGCCATCAGTGAGACCCTCCCCGCCACCCAGTACAATGAGCAGTTCTTC
TRBJ2-7,TRBV11-2,-,-,CASSLGFRRYEQYF,TGTGCCAGCAGCTTAGGCTTCAGGCGGTACGAGCAGTACTTC
TRBJ2-5,TRBV9,-,-,CASSVGSGLLETQYF,TGTGCCAGCAGCGTAGGGAGCGGGTTACTGGAGACCCAGTACTTC
TRBJ1-3,TRBV7-6,-,-,CASSVASFSGNTIYF,TGTGCCAGCAGCGTGGCCAGTTTCTCTGGAAACACCATATATTTT
TRBJ2-5,TRBV19,-,-,CASRSLQGGETQYF,TGTGCCAGCCGATCATTACAGGGAGGAGAGACCCAGTACTTC
TRBJ2-3,TRBV20-1,-,few,CSARDRQDSTDTQYF,TGCAGTGCTAGAGATAGGCAGGATTCCACAGATACGCAGTATTTT
TRBJ1-1,TRBV18,TRBD1,-,CASSPRQGTEAFF,TGTGCCAGCTCACCCCGACAGGGCACTGAAGCTTTCTTT
TRBJ1-2,TRBV5-6,-,few,CASSLYGDNSLTF,TGTGCCAGCAGCTTGTACGGGGACAATTCTCTCACCTTC
TRBJ2-5,TRBV9,-,many,CASSVGREETQYF,TGTGCCAGCAGCGTAGGGAGGGAAGAGACCCAGTACTTC
TRBJ2-1,TRBV20-1,TRBD1,few,CSAPTGGYSYNEQFF,TGCAGTGCCCCGACAGGGGGCTACTCCTACAATGAGCAGTTCTTC
TRBJ1-3,TRBV7-2,-,many,CASSLAGNTIYF,TGTGCCAGCAGTTTAGCGGGAAACACCATATATTTT
TRBJ2-1,TRBV11-3,-,-,CASSLDEEGWFF,TGTGCCAGCAGCTTAGATGAGGAGGGATGGTTCTTC
TRBJ2-1,TRBV5-4,TRBD1,-,CASSLAWGQGVDEQFF,TGTGCCAGCAGCTTGGCCTGGGGACAGGGGGTAGATGAGCAGTTCTTC